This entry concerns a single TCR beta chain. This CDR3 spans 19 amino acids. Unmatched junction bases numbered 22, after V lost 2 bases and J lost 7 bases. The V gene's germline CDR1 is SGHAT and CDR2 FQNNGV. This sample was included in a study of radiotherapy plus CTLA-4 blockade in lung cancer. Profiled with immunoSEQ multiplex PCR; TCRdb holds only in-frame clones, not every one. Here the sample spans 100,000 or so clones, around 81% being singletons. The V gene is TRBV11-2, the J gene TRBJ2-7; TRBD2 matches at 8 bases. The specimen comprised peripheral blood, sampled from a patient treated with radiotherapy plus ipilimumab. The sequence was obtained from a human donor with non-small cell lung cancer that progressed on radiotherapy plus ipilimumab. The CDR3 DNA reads TGTGCCAGCAGCTTAAGGCTCCCGGGAGGGGCCCTCCTTTCCGGGGAGCAGTACTTC. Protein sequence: CASSLRLPGGALLSGEQYF. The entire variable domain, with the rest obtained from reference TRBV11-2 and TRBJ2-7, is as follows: EAGVAQSPRYKIIEKRQSVAFWCNPISGHATLYWYQQILGQGPKLLIQFQNNGVVDDSQLPKDRFSAERLKGVDSTLKIQPAKLEDSAVYLCASSLRLPGGALLSGEQYFGPGTRLTVT.